Listed below are T cell receptor beta chains from one sample, sequenced in a study of monozygotic twins with inflammatory bowel disease. TCRdb re-called the 5' RACE reads and shows each CDR3 protein once, DNA omitted. The repertoire table contains approximately 420,000 distinct CDR3 sequences. Sequenced: blood. All receptors come from a human donor with ulcerative colitis or Crohn's disease, or a healthy co-twin of an affected twin (not recorded which). The CDR3 runs from the conserved cysteine through the conserved F or W.

J,V,CDR3
TRBJ2-5,TRBV29-1,CSVSRDQETQYF
TRBJ1-1,TRBV12-3/TRBV12-4,CASSPTGGSDEAFF
TRBJ2-2,TRBV24-1,CATSDPGQGVNTGELFF
TRBJ2-7,TRBV5-8,CASLLSGQGTYEQYF
TRBJ2-1,TRBV7-2,CASSLSGASSYNEQFF
TRBJ2-3,TRBV12-3/TRBV12-4,CASSWGQTDTQYF
TRBJ1-1,TRBV12-3/TRBV12-4,CASSWTPTDTEAFF
TRBJ2-1,TRBV15,CATSTVGGGYNEQFF
TRBJ2-1,TRBV5-1,CASSLGITSGAYNEQFF
TRBJ2-5,TRBV20-1,CSARWRETQYF
TRBJ2-1,TRBV15,CATSRGNLGNEQFF
TRBJ1-6,TRBV6-1,CASSSGASSYNSPLHF
TRBJ1-5,TRBV7-2,CASSLFAGVNSNQPQHF
TRBJ1-6,TRBV2,CASSALGFNSPLHF
TRBJ2-7,TRBV5-1,CASSLEGGGGDYEQYF
TRBJ1-4,TRBV20-1,CSASLQGDPPPFF
TRBJ2-3,TRBV9,CASSVGRETDTQYF
TRBJ2-3,TRBV9,CASSGRSGRNTDTQYF
TRBJ1-1,TRBV5-5,CASSITGTGSEAFF
TRBJ2-1,TRBV24-1,CATSDDEAGNYNEQFF
TRBJ1-3,TRBV15,CATSTQRGSGNTIYF
TRBJ2-7,TRBV5-1,CASNLTSGSTYEQYF
TRBJ1-1,TRBV7-9,CASRSGQGEVNTEAFF
TRBJ2-7,TRBV4-3,CASSPERTSPYEQYF
TRBJ2-7,TRBV28,CASTLGWTGGLRPVEQYF
TRBJ2-4,TRBV7-2,CASSPGGFAKNIQYF
TRBJ2-7,TRBV14,CASSRDRIYEQYF
TRBJ2-5,TRBV3-1,CASSQEWRGEEETQYF
TRBJ1-1,TRBV12-3/TRBV12-4,CASSRQGRTEAFF
TRBJ2-3,TRBV19,CASAQGLAGDTQYF
TRBJ2-5,TRBV20-1,CSAKRPPGGHLETQYF
TRBJ2-5,TRBV13,CASREDGAEETQYF
TRBJ2-2,TRBV7-2,CASSLWETGELFF
TRBJ1-4,TRBV10-3,CAISDRSNEKLFF
TRBJ1-3,TRBV30,CAWRPWRRSSGNTIYF
TRBJ1-6,TRBV16,CASSQSGLGSPLHF
TRBJ2-1,TRBV6-1,CASSMPGQSYNEQFF
TRBJ2-4,TRBV2,CASSDPTSGRENIQYF
TRBJ1-3,TRBV4-1,CASSLAGQGATGNTIYF
TRBJ2-1,TRBV3-1,CASSLQRPSYNEQFF
TRBJ2-7,TRBV30,CACQREVGQEQYF
TRBJ2-1,TRBV6-2/TRBV6-3,CASRAQRSSYNEQFF
TRBJ2-7,TRBV15,CATSRESYEQYF
TRBJ2-3,TRBV7-2,CASKRTGGADTQYF
TRBJ1-4,TRBV5-1,CASSLSAGVEKLFF
TRBJ2-1,TRBV4-3,CASSQEVSRGYNEQFF
TRBJ2-7,TRBV6-2/TRBV6-3,CASSQYRDPAIYEQYF
TRBJ2-5,TRBV5-1,CASSLGSTVPSQETQYF
TRBJ1-5,TRBV20-1,CSARDPGRVPQPQHF
TRBJ2-3,TRBV28,CASPPCTDTQYF
TRBJ2-3,TRBV27,CASSLGALSTDTQYF
TRBJ2-7,TRBV7-9,CASSLVSENYEQYF
TRBJ1-6,TRBV19,CASSMGENSPLHF
TRBJ2-7,TRBV7-3,CASSFTGSHEQYF
TRBJ2-7,TRBV5-1,CASTRDGTGSSYEQYF